This T cell receptor (beta chain) came from a study of blood T cell repertoires in COVID-19. On the study more broadly: Acute-phase and convalescent COVID-19 samples originated in the United States, Italy and Spain. The cDNA or gDNA used as material had been derived from T cells, B-cell-depleted T cells, or PBMCs.

This CDR3 comprises 14 residues. Trimming removed 3 bases at V and 2 bases at J, with 8 bases between. CDR1 and CDR2 from the germline V gene are MDHEN and SYDVKM. Original methodology: Amplified reference gene primers provided the basis for estimating nucleated cell counts. Profiling relied on immunoSEQ multiplex PCR, and the TCRdb table lists in-frame clones only, not all of them. Clonal size and the V and J genes are those of that table, whereas D and trimming came from the DNA. Of some 210,000 clones in the sample, roughly 87% were seen once. This TCR came from a young man with acute COVID-19. The sequenced sample was PBMCs or T cells enriched from blood (not recorded which). The V call is TRBV28, the J call TRBJ1-3; D ambiguous. The CDR3 DNA sequence: TGTGCCAGCAGTTTGTCCCAGGCTGGAAACACCATATATTTT. It specifies CASSLSQAGNTIYF.